This T cell receptor beta chain was sequenced for a study of T cell repertoires in cytomegalovirus infection. General observations from the study: Clonotypes of TCR beta that were HLA-C-restricted and CMV-specific dominated the ex vivo response. Totalled public TCR beta family frequency picked out people who carried CMV plus the relevant HLA.

TCRdb ran MiXCR on the reads and lists one entry per CDR3 protein. The table includes about 190,000 distinct CDR3 sequences, 28% detected once. The CDR3 has 14 residues. J gave up 9 bases and V 5 bases, and 8 bases lay outside the gene matches. In germline, CDR1 is SGHTA, CDR2 FQGTGA. This clonotype was detected many times. Its antigen is as yet unknown. The chain combines TRBV7-3 with TRBJ2-1; 9 nucleotides match TRBD1. The clonotype was recovered from a human donor in good health (CMV status not recorded). Some clones in this sample may be carry-over from other donors' samples. The sequenced material came from PBMCs. The DNA for the CDR3 is TGTGCCAGCAGCCCCGGGACAGGGAGGATTGAGCAGTTCTTC. Protein sequence: CASSPGTGRIEQFF.